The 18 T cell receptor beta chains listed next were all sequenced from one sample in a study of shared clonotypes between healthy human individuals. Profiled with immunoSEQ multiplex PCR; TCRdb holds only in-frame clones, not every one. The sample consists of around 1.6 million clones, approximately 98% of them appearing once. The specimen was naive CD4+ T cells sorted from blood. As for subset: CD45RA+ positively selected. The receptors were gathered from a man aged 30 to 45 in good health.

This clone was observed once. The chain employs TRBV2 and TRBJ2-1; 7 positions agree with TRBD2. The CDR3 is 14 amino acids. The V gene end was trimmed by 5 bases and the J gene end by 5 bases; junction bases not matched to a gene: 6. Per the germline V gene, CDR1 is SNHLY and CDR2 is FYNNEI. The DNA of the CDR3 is TGTGCCAGCAGTATCCTAGCGGAGAACAATGAGCAGTTCTTC. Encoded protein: CASSILAENNEQFF.

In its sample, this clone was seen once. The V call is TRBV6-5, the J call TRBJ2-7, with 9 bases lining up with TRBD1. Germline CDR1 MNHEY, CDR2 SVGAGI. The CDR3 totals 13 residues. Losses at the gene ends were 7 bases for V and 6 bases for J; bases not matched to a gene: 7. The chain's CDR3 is CASTKGQGSEQYF. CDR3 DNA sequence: TGTGCCAGCACCAAGGGACAGGGCAGCGAGCAGTACTTC.

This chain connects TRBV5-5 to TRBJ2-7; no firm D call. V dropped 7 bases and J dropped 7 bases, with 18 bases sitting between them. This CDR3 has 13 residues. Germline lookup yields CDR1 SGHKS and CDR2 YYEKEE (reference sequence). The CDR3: CASSLKLDGEQYF. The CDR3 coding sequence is TGTGCCAGCTCCCTGAAGTTGGACGGGGAGCAGTACTTC.

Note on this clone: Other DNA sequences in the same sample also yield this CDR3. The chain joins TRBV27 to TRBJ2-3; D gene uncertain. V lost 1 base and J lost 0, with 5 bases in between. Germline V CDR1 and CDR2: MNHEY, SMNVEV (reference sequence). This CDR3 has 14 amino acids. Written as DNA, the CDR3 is TGTGCCAGCAGTTTATTGTCTAGCACAGATACGCAGTATTTT. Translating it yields CASSLLSSTDTQYF.

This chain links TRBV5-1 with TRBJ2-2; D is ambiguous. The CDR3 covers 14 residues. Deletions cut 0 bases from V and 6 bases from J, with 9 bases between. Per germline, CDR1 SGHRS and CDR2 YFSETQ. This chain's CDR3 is CASSLGSGAGELFF. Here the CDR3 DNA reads TGCGCCAGCAGCTTGGGTTCCGGTGCCGGGGAGCTGTTTTTT.

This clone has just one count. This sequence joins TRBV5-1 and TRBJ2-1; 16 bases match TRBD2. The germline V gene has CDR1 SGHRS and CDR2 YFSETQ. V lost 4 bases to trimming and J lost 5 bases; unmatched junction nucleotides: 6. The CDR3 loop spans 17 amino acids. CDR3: CASSRGTSGRADNEQFF. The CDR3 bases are TGCGCCAGCAGCCGCGGGACTAGCGGGAGGGCCGACAATGAGCAGTTCTTC.

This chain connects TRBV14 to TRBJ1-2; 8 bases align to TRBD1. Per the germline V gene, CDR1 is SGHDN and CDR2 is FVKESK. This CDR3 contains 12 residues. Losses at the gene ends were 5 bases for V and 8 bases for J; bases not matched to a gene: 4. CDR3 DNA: TGTGCCAGCAGCGCAGGGGGCGGAGGCTACACCTTC. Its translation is CASSAGGGGYTF.

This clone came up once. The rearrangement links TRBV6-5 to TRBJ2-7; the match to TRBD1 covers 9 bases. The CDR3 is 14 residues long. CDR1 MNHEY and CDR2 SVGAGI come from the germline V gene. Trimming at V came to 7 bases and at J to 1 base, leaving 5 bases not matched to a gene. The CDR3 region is CASNRDRASYEQYF. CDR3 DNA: TGTGCCAGCAACCGGGACAGGGCTTCCTACGAGCAGTACTTC.

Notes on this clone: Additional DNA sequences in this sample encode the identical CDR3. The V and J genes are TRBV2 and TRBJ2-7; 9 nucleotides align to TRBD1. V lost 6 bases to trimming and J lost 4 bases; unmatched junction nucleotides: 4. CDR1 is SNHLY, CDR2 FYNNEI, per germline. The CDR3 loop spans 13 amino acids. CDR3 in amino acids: CASSRDRAYEQYF. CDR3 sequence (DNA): TGTGCCAGCAGCAGGGACAGGGCATACGAGCAGTACTTC.

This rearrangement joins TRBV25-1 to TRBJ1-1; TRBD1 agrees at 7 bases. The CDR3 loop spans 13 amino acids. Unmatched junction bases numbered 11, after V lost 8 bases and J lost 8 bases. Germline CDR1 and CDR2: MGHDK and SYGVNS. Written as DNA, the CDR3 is TGTGCCAGCCGAACCCTTACAGGGGCCGAAGCTTTCTTT. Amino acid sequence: CASRTLTGAEAFF. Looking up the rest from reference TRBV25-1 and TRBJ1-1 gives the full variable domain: EADIYQTPRYLVIGTGKKITLECSQTMGHDKMYWYQQDPGMELHLIHYSYGVNSTEKGDLSSESTVSRIRTEHFPLTLESARPSHTSQYLCASRTLTGAEAFFGQGTRLTVV.

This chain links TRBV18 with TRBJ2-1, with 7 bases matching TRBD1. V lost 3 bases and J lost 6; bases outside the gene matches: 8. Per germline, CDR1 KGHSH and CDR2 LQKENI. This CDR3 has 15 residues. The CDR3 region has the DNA TGTGCCAGCTCACCTCGGACAGGCTTTGGCAATGAGCAGTTCTTC. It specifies CASSPRTGFGNEQFF.

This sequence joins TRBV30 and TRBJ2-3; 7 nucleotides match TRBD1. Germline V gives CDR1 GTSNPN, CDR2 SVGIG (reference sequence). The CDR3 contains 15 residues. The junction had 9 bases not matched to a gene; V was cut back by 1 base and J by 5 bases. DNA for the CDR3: TGTGCCTGGAGTGGGTCAGGGGGAGCCTTAGATACGCAGTATTTT. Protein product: CAWSGSGGALDTQYF.

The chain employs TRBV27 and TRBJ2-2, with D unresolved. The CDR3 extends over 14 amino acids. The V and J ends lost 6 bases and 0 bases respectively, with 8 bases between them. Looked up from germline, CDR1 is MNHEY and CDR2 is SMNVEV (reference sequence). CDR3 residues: CASRLLANTGELFF. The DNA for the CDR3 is TGTGCCAGCAGACTCCTAGCGAACACCGGGGAGCTGTTTTTT.

The CDR3 here is CASSDQGGPYSNQPQHF. The CDR3 nucleotides read TGTGCCAGCAGCGATCAGGGGGGCCCATATAGCAATCAGCCCCAGCATTTT. V and J are TRBV7-9 and TRBJ1-5, with 7 bases lining up with TRBD1. Looked up from germline, CDR1 is SEHNR and CDR2 is FQNEAQ (reference sequence). V shed 5 bases, J shed 0 bases, and the junction held 10 bases outside the gene matches. The CDR3 covers 17 residues.

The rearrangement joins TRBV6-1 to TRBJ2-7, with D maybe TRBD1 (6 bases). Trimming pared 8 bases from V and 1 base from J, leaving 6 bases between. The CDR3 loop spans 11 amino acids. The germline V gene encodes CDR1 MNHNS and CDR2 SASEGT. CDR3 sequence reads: CASGQSYEQYF. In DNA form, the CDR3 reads TGTGCCAGCGGACAGTCCTACGAGCAGTACTTC.

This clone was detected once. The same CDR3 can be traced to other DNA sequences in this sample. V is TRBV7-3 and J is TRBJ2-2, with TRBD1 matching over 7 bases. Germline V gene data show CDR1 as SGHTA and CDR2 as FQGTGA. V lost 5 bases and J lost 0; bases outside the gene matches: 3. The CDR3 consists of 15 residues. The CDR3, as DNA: TGTGCCAGCAGCCGACAGGGAGCGAACACCGGGGAGCTGTTTTTT. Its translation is CASSRQGANTGELFF.

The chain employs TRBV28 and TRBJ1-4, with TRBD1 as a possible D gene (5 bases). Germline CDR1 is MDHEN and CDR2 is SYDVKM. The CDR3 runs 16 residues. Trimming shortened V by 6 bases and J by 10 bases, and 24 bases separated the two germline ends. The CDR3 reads CASRVTGTIKFGKLFF. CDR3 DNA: TGTGCCAGCAGAGTTACCGGGACGATAAAATTCGGAAAACTGTTTTTT. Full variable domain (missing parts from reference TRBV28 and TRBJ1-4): DVKVTQSSRYLVKRTGEKVFLECVQDMDHENMFWYRQDPGLGLRLIYFSYDVKMKEKGDIPEGYSVSREKKERFSLILESASTNQTSMYLCASRVTGTIKFGKLFFGSGTQLSVL.

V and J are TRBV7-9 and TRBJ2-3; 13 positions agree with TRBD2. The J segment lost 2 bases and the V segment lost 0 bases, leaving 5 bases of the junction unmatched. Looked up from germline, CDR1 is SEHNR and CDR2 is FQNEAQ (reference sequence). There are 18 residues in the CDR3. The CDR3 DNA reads TGTGCCAGCAGCTTAGCGGAAGGACTAGCGGGAGCCACAGATACGCAGTATTTT. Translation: CASSLAEGLAGATDTQYF.